The 31 T cell receptor beta chains listed next were all sequenced from one sample in a study. TCRdb itself ran the RT-PCR reads through MiXCR, one entry per CDR3 protein. There are more than 550,000 distinct CDR3 sequences in the sample; more than 13% occur only once, and just over 3.5% lies in the top ten. The sample was memory CD4+ T cells from blood. The receptors were gathered from a female donor in good health, serving as a healthy control.

This chain uses TRBV4-1 with TRBJ1-4; D unresolved. The length of the CDR3 is 16 residues. CDR1 is MGHRA and CDR2 is YSYEKL in the germline V gene. V was cut by 1 base and J by 1 base, with 10 bases left in between. The DNA for the CDR3 is TGCGCCAGCAGCCAAGGATGGGGAGGAACTAATGAAAAACTGTTTTTT. Amino acid sequence: CASSQGWGGTNEKLFF.

This rearrangement joins TRBV7-2 to TRBJ1-1; D ambiguous. CDR1 SGHTA and CDR2 FQGNSA come from the germline V gene. V gave up 4 bases and J gave up 8 bases, with 8 bases separating them. This CDR3 contains 11 residues. CDR3 nucleotides: TGTGCCAGCAGCTCCCACGTCGAAGCTTTCTTT. Its protein product is CASSSHVEAFF.

There are many counts of this clonotype. The chain recombines TRBV12-3 or TRBV12-4 with TRBJ1-1; possible D gene TRBD1, 5 bases. This CDR3 region has 13 residues. Trimming removed 8 bases from V and 6 bases from J, with 16 bases in between. The DNA of the CDR3 is TGTGCCAGCTACCCTCCAGGGTTGGCTGAAGCTTTCTTT. Translating it yields CASYPPGLAEAFF.

The rearrangement joins TRBV6-4 to TRBJ1-2; TRBD1 agrees at 8 bases. This CDR3 spans 15 amino acids. Germline V gene data show CDR1 as MRHNA and CDR2 as SNTAGT. The V gene end was trimmed by 5 bases and the J gene end by 0 bases; junction bases not matched to a gene: 5. CDR3 DNA: TGTGCCAGCAGTATCATGACAGGGGCTAACTATGGCTACACCTTC. This encodes CASSIMTGANYGYTF.

V gene TRBV20-1 combines with J gene TRBJ2-1, with 7 bases aligning to TRBD1. The CDR3 has 11 residues. V was pared by 5 bases and J by 8 bases, with 3 bases of the junction left unmatched. The germline V gene encodes CDR1 DFQATT and CDR2 SNEGSKA (reference sequence). This chain's CDR3 is CSACDRDEQFF. CDR3 nucleotides: TGCAGTGCTTGCGACAGGGATGAGCAGTTCTTC.

This clonotype was detected ten times or more. The V gene is TRBV4-3, the J gene TRBJ1-1; D ambiguous. Germline V CDR1 and CDR2: LGHNA, YSLEER. This CDR3 comprises 14 residues. Between the trimmed V and J ends, which lost 0 bases and 1 base, there was a span of 6 bases. The CDR3: CASSQETRNTEAFF. The CDR3 DNA follows: TGCGCCAGCAGCCAAGAAACCAGGAACACTGAAGCTTTCTTT.

The V gene is TRBV3-1, the J gene TRBJ1-5, with 7 positions matching TRBD1. V was clipped by 4 bases and J by 2 bases; unmatched bases: 11. This CDR3 comprises 17 residues. Germline V gene lookup returns CDR1 LGHDT and CDR2 YNNKEL (reference sequence). The DNA of the CDR3 is TGTGCCAGCAGCCCCCGACAGGGCGGGCTGGGCAATCAGCCCCAGCATTTT. This codes for CASSPRQGGLGNQPQHF.

This clonotype was seen many times. V usage is TRBV20-1 and J usage is TRBJ2-3, with TRBD1 as a possible D gene (8 bases). V gave up 0 bases and J gave up 5 bases, with 15 bases separating them. CDR3 length: 15 residues. Germline V gene sequence: CDR1 DFQATT, CDR2 SNEGSKA (reference sequence). CDR3 loop: CSARDHRGGGDTQYF. The CDR3 DNA sequence: TGCAGTGCTAGAGATCACAGGGGGGGAGGAGATACGCAGTATTTT.

V and J are TRBV25-1 and TRBJ2-1; D not certain. This CDR3 has 14 residues. The V gene lost 3 bases and the J gene lost 11 bases, with 17 bases spanning the gap. Germline values: CDR1 MGHDK, CDR2 SYGVNS. The CDR3 DNA is TGTGCCAGCAGTGACGACGGGCAAGGGCGAAAGCAGTTCTTC. Translated, it gives CASSDDGQGRKQFF. Full variable domain (remainder filled in from reference TRBV25-1 and TRBJ2-1): EADIYQTPRYLVIGTGKKITLECSQTMGHDKMYWYQQDPGMELHLIHYSYGVNSTEKGDLSSESTVSRIRTEHFPLTLESARPSHTSQYLCASSDDGQGRKQFFGPGTRLTVL.

This clonotype was detected many times. The rearrangement uses TRBV29-1 and TRBJ2-3, with D perhaps TRBD1 (6 bases). Looked up from germline, CDR1 is SQVTM and CDR2 is ANQGSEA. The CDR3 covers 13 residues. V was trimmed by 3 bases and J by 5 bases, leaving 12 bases between them. CDR3 amino acids: CSVDMGAQDTQYF. In nucleotides, the CDR3 is TGCAGCGTTGATATGGGGGCTCAAGATACGCAGTATTTT.

This rearrangement joins TRBV7-2 to TRBJ2-2, with a tentative D call TRBD1 (5 bases). The germline V gene encodes CDR1 SGHTA and CDR2 FQGNSA. V was shortened by 5 bases and J by 0 bases, with 13 bases between the two germline ends. The CDR3 is 16 residues long. The CDR3 is CASSPWTIANTGELFF. DNA of the CDR3: TGTGCCAGCAGCCCATGGACAATCGCGAACACCGGGGAGCTGTTTTTT.

This clonotype was observed a handful of times. The chain combines TRBV12-3 or TRBV12-4 with TRBJ1-1; no clear D. V lost 3 bases, J lost 9 bases, and 17 bases lay in between. The CDR3 has 14 amino acids. The CDR3 region is CASSLRTQARQAFF. The CDR3 DNA is TGTGCCAGCAGTTTGCGGACCCAAGCACGTCAAGCTTTCTTT.

The V call is TRBV10-3, the J call TRBJ2-2, with D hard to call. In germline, CDR1 is ENHRY, CDR2 SYGVKD. With 0 bases removed from V and 6 bases from J, the gap between germline ends came to 5 bases. This CDR3 has 13 residues. The CDR3 protein is CAISESGPGELFF. The CDR3, as DNA: TGTGCCATCAGTGAGTCCGGCCCCGGGGAGCTGTTTTTT.

The V call is TRBV30, the J call TRBJ1-2; D is undetermined. CDR1 is GTSNPN, CDR2 SVGIG, per germline (reference sequence). This CDR3 contains 12 residues. Trimming removed 5 bases from V and 5 bases from J, with 12 bases in between. CDR3 protein: CAWAPGIYGYTF. CDR3 DNA: TGTGCCTGGGCACCGGGAATTTATGGCTACACCTTC. The whole variable domain, remainder taken from reference TRBV30 and TRBJ1-2, is SQTIHQWPATLVQPVGSPLSLECTVEGTSNPNLYWYRQAAGRGLQLLFYSVGIGQISSEVPQNLSASRPQDRQFILSSKKLLLSDSGFYLCAWAPGIYGYTFGSGTRLTVV.

In this sample, this clonotype turned up many times. The gene calls are TRBV9 and TRBJ2-3, with 7 bases that match TRBD2. The germline gives CDR1 SGDLS, CDR2 YYNGEE. CDR3 length equals 16 residues. The J segment lost 0 bases and the V segment lost 3 bases, leaving 7 bases of the junction unmatched. The CDR3 region is CASSALAEISTDTQYF. The DNA of the CDR3 is TGTGCCAGCAGCGCCCTAGCGGAGATTAGCACAGATACGCAGTATTTT.

The J gene is TRBJ1-1, the V gene TRBV19, with a tentative D call TRBD1 (5 bases). CDR3 length: 15 residues. V shed 6 bases and J shed 10 bases, with 24 bases lying between them. Germline V gene lookup returns CDR1 LNHDA and CDR2 SQIVND (reference sequence). The CDR3, as DNA: TGTGCCAGTAGCGGGGCCTATACGGTCAGCCGGGGAGCTTTCTTT. Translation gives CASSGAYTVSRGAFF.

This clonotype was seen a few times. The V call is TRBV29-1, the J call TRBJ2-7, with D perhaps TRBD1 (5 bases). Trimming pared 4 bases from V and 6 bases from J, leaving 16 bases between. Germline CDR1 reads SQVTM; CDR2 reads ANQGSEA. The CDR3 runs 13 residues. CDR3 residues: CSVVTRRGSEQYF. CDR3 DNA: TGCAGCGTTGTTACAAGAAGGGGTTCCGAGCAGTACTTC.

The chain employs TRBV12-3 or TRBV12-4 and TRBJ1-2; 9 nucleotides line up with TRBD1. The CDR3 consists of 13 residues. With 6 bases clipped from V and 8 bases from J, the junction kept 7 bases outside the gene matches. The CDR3 sequence: CASRLQGAEGYTF. The CDR3 DNA is TGTGCCAGCAGGCTACAGGGGGCCGAGGGCTACACCTTC.

This clonotype was found many times. This sequence joins TRBV29-1 and TRBJ1-2, with TRBD1 matching over 7 bases. The CDR3 loop spans 13 amino acids. Germline CDR1 and CDR2: SQVTM and ANQGSEA. V lost 6 bases, J lost 4 bases, and 8 bases stayed unmatched. The DNA for the CDR3 is TGCAGCGTAGGGCCGGGACAGATCTATGGCTACACCTTC. It is translated as CSVGPGQIYGYTF. Complete variable domain (other parts from reference TRBV29-1 and TRBJ1-2): SAVISQKPSRDICQRGTSLTIQCQVDSQVTMMFWYRQQPGQSLTLIATANQGSEATYESGFVIDKFPISRPNLTFSTLTVSNMSPEDSSIYLCSVGPGQIYGYTFGSGTRLTVV.

This clonotype was seen a handful of times. The rearrangement uses TRBV20-1 and TRBJ1-2, with D hard to call. The CDR3 extends over 13 amino acids. Trimming removed 3 bases at V and 4 bases at J, with 12 bases between. Germline V gene lookup returns CDR1 DFQATT and CDR2 SNEGSKA (reference sequence). This CDR3 reads CSARKDGSYGYTF. DNA of the CDR3: TGCAGTGCTAGGAAGGACGGAAGCTATGGCTACACCTTC.

This clonotype was counted at least ten times. This chain joins TRBV27 and TRBJ1-2; TRBD1 aligns across 7 bases. The CDR3 has 18 amino acids. J lost 0 bases, V lost 0 bases, and 10 bases had no gene match. Germline CDR1 is MNHEY and CDR2 is SMNVEV (reference sequence). CDR3 in amino acids: CASSLSWQGGPANYGYTF. CDR3 nucleotide sequence: TGTGCCAGCAGTTTATCCTGGCAGGGGGGGCCGGCTAACTATGGCTACACCTTC.

The V call is TRBV6-4, the J call TRBJ2-6; D uncertain. CDR1 is MRHNA, CDR2 SNTAGT, per germline. CDR3 length: 16 residues. V was clipped by 5 bases and J by 4 bases, with 15 bases between them. The CDR3 region is CASSPGGLRGANVLTF. The DNA for the CDR3 is TGTGCCAGCAGTCCTGGTGGCTTACGGGGGGCCAACGTCCTGACTTTC.

This clonotype was seen only a few times. The chain is built from TRBV20-1 and TRBJ1-5; no clear D gene. V gave up 5 bases and J gave up 0 bases, with 11 bases separating them. The CDR3 covers 14 residues. The germline V gene has CDR1 DFQATT and CDR2 SNEGSKA (reference sequence). The CDR3 is CSAVDGHSNQPQHF. The CDR3 DNA follows: TGCAGTGCTGTGGACGGGCATAGCAATCAGCCCCAGCATTTT.

V usage is TRBV7-8 and J usage is TRBJ1-5; D gene ambiguous. The germline V gene encodes CDR1 SGHVS and CDR2 FQNEAQ. Between the trimmed V and J ends, which lost 5 bases and 4 bases, there was a span of 9 bases. The CDR3 length is 13 residues. This chain's CDR3 is CASSPSQNQPQHF. The CDR3 region has the DNA TGTGCCAGCAGCCCATCTCAAAATCAGCCCCAGCATTTT.

This rearrangement joins TRBV7-9 to TRBJ1-4; maybe TRBD1 (5 bases). The germline V and J ends were trimmed by 8 bases and 7 bases, with 14 bases remaining between them. This CDR3 has 13 amino acids. Germline V gene data show CDR1 as SEHNR and CDR2 as FQNEAQ (reference sequence). CDR3 sequence (DNA): TGTGCCAGCGGGAAAGACAGTGGTGAAAAACTGTTTTTT. This codes for CASGKDSGEKLFF. Full variable domain (rest looked up from reference TRBV7-9 and TRBJ1-4): DTGVSQNPRHKITKRGQNVTFRCDPISEHNRLYWYRQTLGQGPEFLTYFQNEAQLEKSRLLSDRFSAERPKGSFSTLEIQRTEQGDSAMYLCASGKDSGEKLFFGSGTQLSVL.

V gene TRBV7-2 combines with J gene TRBJ1-4, with a tentative D call TRBD1 (6 bases). V gave up 2 bases and J gave up 7 bases, with 14 bases separating them. The germline gives CDR1 SGHTA, CDR2 FQGNSA. CDR3 size: 15 residues. The CDR3 sequence is CASSLFGTGPEKLFF. For the CDR3, the DNA is TGTGCCAGCAGCTTATTTGGAACAGGGCCTGAAAAACTGTTTTTT.

This clonotype was observed a few times. The J gene is TRBJ2-2, the V gene TRBV7-2, with D tentatively TRBD2 (6 bases). Trimming stripped 2 bases from V and 1 base from J, with 17 bases between. The CDR3 extends over 18 amino acids. CDR1 and CDR2 (germline): SGHTA, FQGNSA. The CDR3 sequence is CASSLRGLVGMNTGELFF. CDR3 coding DNA: TGTGCCAGCAGCTTACGGGGGTTGGTAGGCATGAACACCGGGGAGCTGTTTTTT.

The chain uses TRBV11-2 and TRBJ2-2; the D is unclear. Germline V CDR1 and CDR2: SGHAT, FQNNGV. CDR3 size: 13 residues. The V and J ends lost 2 bases and 6 bases respectively, with 7 bases between them. CDR3 sequence: CASSLSISGELFF. The CDR3, as DNA: TGTGCCAGCAGCTTAAGTATATCCGGGGAGCTGTTTTTT.

The J gene is TRBJ2-7, the V gene TRBV6-2 or TRBV6-3; D remains ambiguous. Trimming cost V 6 bases and J 10 bases, with 19 bases left between them. The CDR3 runs to 13 residues. Germline CDR1 reads MNHEY; CDR2 reads SVGEGT. The CDR3, as DNA: TGTGCCAGCAGGTCGACAAACGCCCCACTTCAGTACTTC. It is translated as CASRSTNAPLQYF.

This clonotype showed up many times. CDR3 residues: CASGEIVQFF. The CDR3 DNA reads TGCGCCAGCGGCGAAATAGTGCAGTTCTTC. The chain links TRBV5-1 to TRBJ2-1; D not resolved. Germline assignment: CDR1 SGHRS and CDR2 YFSETQ. The germline V and J ends were trimmed by 7 bases and 12 bases, with 11 bases remaining between them. This CDR3 comprises 10 residues.

This chain joins TRBV20-1 and TRBJ1-5; 8 bases line up with TRBD1. Germline CDR1 DFQATT, CDR2 SNEGSKA (reference sequence). This CDR3 region has 14 residues. V dropped 4 bases and J dropped 9; count of bases not matched to a gene: 11. CDR3 residues: CSATTTGGGGPQHF. The CDR3 region has the DNA TGCAGTGCTACGACCACAGGGGGGGGTGGGCCCCAGCATTTT.